This TCR beta chain was documented in a study of shared T cell receptors in the human thymus. Assay used: immunoSEQ multiplex PCR; TCRdb lists only in-frame clones, some missing. The sample lists hundreds of thousands of clones; approximately 88% were seen once. V lost 6 bases to trimming and J lost 4 bases; unmatched junction nucleotides: 11. CDR1 and CDR2 from the germline V gene are MNHEY and SMNVEV (reference sequence). The CDR3 is 18 amino acids. Another study also made use of these data, one on human thymus T cells.

The chain has TRBV27 and TRBJ2-1; 14 positions agree with TRBD2. Sequencing was carried out using thymocytes. The sequence was obtained from a boy under two years old with a congenital heart defect. CDR3 DNA sequence: TGTGCCAGCAGGAGGACTAGCGGGAGGCCCATAGGGTACAATGAGCAGTTCTTC. Translation gives CASRRTSGRPIGYNEQFF.